This record concerns one T cell receptor beta chain sequence. The sample holds other DNA sequences that translate to the same CDR3. The data stem from a study of blood T cell repertoires in COVID-19. Study-wide background: Donors in the United States, Italy and Spain gave samples during acute or convalescent COVID-19.

Per the study methods: Estimates of nucleated cell counts were drawn from the amplification of reference gene primers. Assay used: immunoSEQ multiplex PCR; TCRdb lists only in-frame clones, some missing. V, J and clone size were drawn from that table, and D and trimming were deduced from the DNA. Of about 60,000 clones in the sample, about 88% were seen once. Source material: peripheral blood. The TCR originated in a man between 65 and 85 years old with active COVID-19.

CDR3 DNA: TGTGCCACCAGAGGGGACAGGAACACTGAAGCTTTCTTT. It translates to CATRGDRNTEAFF. The gene calls are TRBV24-1 and TRBJ1-1; 7 positions agree with TRBD1. CDR1 is KGHDR, CDR2 SFDVKD, per germline. V gave up 7 bases and J gave up 1 base; unmatched junction bases: 2. The CDR3 spans 13 residues.